This entry describes one TCR beta chain. Its target antigen remains unknown. Per-base qualities were not stored, and no clone one base away is much larger. Frozen genomic DNA underwent high-throughput TCRbeta CDR3 sequencing by immunoSEQ, including PCR amplification, mapping, bias correction and internal controls. For the original study's pipeline: Only productive rearrangements were retained, and each unique TCRbeta sequence was defined by its CDR3 nucleotide sequence together with its V and J gene. For classification of a sequence as donor-reactive, at least 5-fold expansion in CFSE-low cells relative to unstimulated pre-transplant cells and a frequency of at least 0.01% were required. Per-subject minimum frequency thresholds, based on the lowest-template unstimulated sample, ensured at least 90% detection power. Jensen-Shannon divergence between the top 1000 TCRbeta sequences post- versus pre-transplant served as the measure of repertoire turnover. Two-sided Fisher's exact tests were used to test for changes in the detection of donor-reactive sequences. The source is immuneACCESS, and TCRdb retained only in-frame sequences with V and J called. Part of the clones is not carried over; for the studies checked, unresolved V genes explain less than half of this, and the remainder is unexplained. The V and J calls and clone size were taken over from that table, and D and trimming were inferred from the DNA. Across this sample there are roughly 67,000 clones, with roughly 92% seen only once. The leading ten clones occupy 0.95% to 1% of the sample.

V and J are truncated by 10 bases and 0 bases respectively, leaving an intervening sequence of 18 bases. CDR1 is given as SEHNR and CDR2 as FQNEAQ, both from the germline V gene (reference sequence). The CDR3 covers 16 residues, taking in both the cysteine and the phenylalanine. The sequence is cut down to CDR3 DNA, 48 bases in frame from base 1. Unstimulated PBMCs, after thawing, were stained for CD3, CD4 and CD8 and then FACS-sorted into CD3+CD4+ and CD3+CD8+ populations. Each of the 8 studied subjects was randomized to immunosuppression withdrawal. Genomic DNA was isolated with the Qiagen DNeasy Blood and Tissue Kit. This record comes from a study of T cell clones after liver transplantation (dated by TCRdb to about 2019). In the study overall: Samples were obtained from ITN030ST, a randomized trial in which withdrawal of immunosuppression was attempted within 2 years of liver transplantation. Donor-reactive T cell clones were identified by TCRbeta sequencing following a pre-transplant mixed lymphocyte reaction and were subsequently tracked in post-transplant blood. Third party-reactive TCRbeta sequences were also identified from pre-transplant MLRs to serve as an antigen-independent comparator for donor-reactive sequences. Of the eight recipients, a few were HCV-positive, while the remaining recipients had been transplanted for non-autoimmune, non-viral indications. The subjects received no induction therapy and were kept on standard immunosuppression until randomization at 12-24 months post-transplant. Tolerance was defined as complete withdrawal of immunosuppression for at least one year without a rise in liver enzymes beyond twice the upper limit of normal. Blood samples were collected pre-transplant, pre-randomization before withdrawal, and post-randomization after either complete withdrawal or failed withdrawal. The study cohort included 8 liver transplant recipients, of whom 3 were classified as tolerant and 5 as non-tolerant. Here is what the overall study found, with its caveats: In most of the 8 subjects, circulating donor-reactive CD4 TCRbeta sequences decreased significantly after transplant, regardless of tolerance or HCV status. After accounting for repertoire turnover, donor-reactive detection was significantly reduced in 7 of 8 subjects for CD4 and 8 of 8 for CD8. Since no allograft tissue specimens were available, donor-reactive T cells may have migrated into the graft instead of being deleted. The conclusions were preliminary, being limited by small, heterogeneous patient numbers and by non-standardized post-transplant time points. Donor-reactive sequences declined more than third party-reactive ones, suggesting partial antigen-specific deletion unrelated to withdrawal success. Low numbers of available donor cells limited the measurable donor-reactive repertoire in a couple of subjects.

The rearrangement combines TRBV7-9 with TRBJ2-2; the D gene is perhaps TRBD2, from 5 matching bases. The TCR originated in a human patient who received a liver transplant. Following transplantation, T cells from the graft donor may be among those present. The source material was CD4+ T cells from blood, sampled about 26 months after liver transplant. The CDR3 protein: CATPGSPGANTGELFF. The DNA reads as follows: TGTGCCACCCCGGGATCCCCTGGGGCGAACACCGGGGAGCTGTTTTTT.